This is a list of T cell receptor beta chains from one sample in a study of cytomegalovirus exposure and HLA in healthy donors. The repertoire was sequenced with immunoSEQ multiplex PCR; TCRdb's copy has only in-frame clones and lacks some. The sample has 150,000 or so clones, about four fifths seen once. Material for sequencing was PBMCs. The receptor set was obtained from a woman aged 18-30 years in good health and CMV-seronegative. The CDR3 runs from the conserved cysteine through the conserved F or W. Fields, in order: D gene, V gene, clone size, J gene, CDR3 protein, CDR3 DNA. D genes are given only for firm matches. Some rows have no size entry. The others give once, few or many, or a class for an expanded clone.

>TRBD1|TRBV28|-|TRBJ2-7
CASRTGLLYEQYF
TGTGCCAGCAGGACAGGGTTACTTTACGAGCAGTACTTC
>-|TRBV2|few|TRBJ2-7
CASSEIGSGDFLDEQYF
TGTGCCAGCAGTGAAATCGGGTCAGGGGATTTTCTGGACGAGCAGTACTTC
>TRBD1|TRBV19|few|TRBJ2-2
CASLTRDRGRTGELFF
TGTGCCAGTCTCACCCGGGACAGGGGGCGCACCGGGGAGCTGTTTTTT
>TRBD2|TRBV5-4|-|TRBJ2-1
CASSQTTSGEDEQFF
TGTGCCAGCAGCCAAACGACTAGCGGGGAGGATGAGCAGTTCTTC
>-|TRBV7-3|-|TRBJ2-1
CASSLHAGVDNEQFF
TGTGCCAGCAGCTTACACGCAGGGGTGGACAATGAGCAGTTCTTC
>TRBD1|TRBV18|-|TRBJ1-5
CASSPSGQGVPQHF
TGTGCCAGCTCACCATCTGGACAGGGTGTGCCCCAGCATTTT
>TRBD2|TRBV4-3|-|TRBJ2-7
CASSQENGLAGGGEQYF
TGCGCCAGCAGCCAAGAGAATGGGCTAGCGGGAGGGGGCGAGCAGTACTTC
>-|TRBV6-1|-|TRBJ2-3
CATLAGGTDTQYF
TGTGCCACCCTAGCTGGCGGCACAGATACGCAGTATTTT
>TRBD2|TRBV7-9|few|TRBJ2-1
CASSFASGSINEQFF
TGTGCCAGCAGCTTCGCTAGCGGGAGTATAAATGAGCAGTTCTTC
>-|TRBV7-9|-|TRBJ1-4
CASSRTGTRGEKLFF
TGTGCCAGCAGCCGCACAGGGACCCGAGGTGAAAAACTGTTTTTT
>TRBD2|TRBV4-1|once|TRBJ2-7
CASSQTATSGTSYEQYF
TGCGCCAGCAGCCAAACAGCGACTAGCGGGACCTCCTACGAGCAGTACTTC
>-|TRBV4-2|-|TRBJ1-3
CASSQDFGGNTIYF
TGTGCCAGCAGCCAAGACTTCGGTGGAAACACCATATATTTT
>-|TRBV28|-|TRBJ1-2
CASSFFGGGGGYTF
TGTGCCAGCAGTTTTTTTGGGGGGGGCGGGGGCTACACCTTC
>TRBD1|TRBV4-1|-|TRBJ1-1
CASSLLRGTGEKAFF
TGCGCCAGCAGCCTCCTAAGAGGGACAGGGGAAAAAGCTTTCTTT
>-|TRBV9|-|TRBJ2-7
CASSVGGSSYEQYF
TGTGCCAGCAGCGTAGGCGGATCCTCCTACGAGCAGTACTTC
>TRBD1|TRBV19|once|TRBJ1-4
CASSQGQGSNEKLFF
TGTGCCAGTAGTCAAGGACAGGGTTCTAATGAAAAACTGTTTTTT
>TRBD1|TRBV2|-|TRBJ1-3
CASARDRGQSSGNTIYF
TGTGCCAGCGCCCGGGACAGGGGACAGAGCTCTGGAAACACCATATATTTT
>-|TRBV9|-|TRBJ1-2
CASSAAPTLNYGYTF
TGTGCCAGTAGCGCCGCCCCCACACTAAACTATGGCTACACCTTC
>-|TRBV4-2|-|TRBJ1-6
CASSQVTAGDNSPLHF
TGTGCCAGCAGCCAAGTCACCGCGGGGGACAATTCACCCCTCCACTTT
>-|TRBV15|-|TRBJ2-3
CATSRESLWSSGSTDTQYF
TGTGCCACCAGCAGAGAGTCTCTCTGGTCCAGCGGGAGCACAGATACGCAGTATTTT
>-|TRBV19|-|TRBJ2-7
CASSPLPGTRPYEQYF
TGTGCCAGTAGCCCTCTTCCCGGGACACGACCCTACGAGCAGTACTTC
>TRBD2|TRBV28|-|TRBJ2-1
CASSFSGGNHNEQFF
TGTGCCAGCAGTTTCTCGGGAGGGAACCACAATGAGCAGTTCTTC
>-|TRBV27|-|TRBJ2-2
CASSPAGTPYTGELFF
TGTGCCAGCAGTCCTGCCGGGACTCCTTACACCGGGGAGCTGTTTTTT
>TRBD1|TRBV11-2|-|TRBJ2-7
CASSRLDRAREQYF
TGTGCCAGCAGCCGACTGGACAGGGCCCGGGAGCAGTACTTC
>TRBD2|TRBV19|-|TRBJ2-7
CASNRLAGAYEQYF
TGTGCCAGTAACCGACTAGCGGGCGCGTACGAGCAGTACTTC
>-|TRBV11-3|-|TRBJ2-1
CASTARAGDYNEQFF
TGTGCCAGCACCGCTAGGGCGGGTGACTACAATGAGCAGTTCTTC
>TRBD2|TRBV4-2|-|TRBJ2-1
CANSQNRLAGEDEQFF
TGTGCCAACAGCCAAAATCGACTAGCGGGAGAAGATGAGCAGTTCTTC
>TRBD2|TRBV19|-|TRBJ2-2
CASKFAGANTGELFF
TGTGCCAGTAAGTTCGCGGGGGCGAACACCGGGGAGCTGTTTTTT
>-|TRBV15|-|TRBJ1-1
CATSRDLGGTEAFF
TGTGCCACCAGCAGAGATTTGGGGGGGACTGAAGCTTTCTTT
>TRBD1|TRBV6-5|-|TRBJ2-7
CASSKDRSTYEQYF
TGTGCCAGCAGTAAGGACAGGAGTACCTACGAGCAGTACTTC
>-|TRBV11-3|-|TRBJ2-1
CASSRSGGSYNEQFF
TGTGCCAGCAGCCGGAGCGGAGGCTCCTACAATGAGCAGTTCTTC